The 25 T cell receptor beta chains given below trace back to one sample, sequenced in a study of T-cell memory formation after mild COVID-19. TCRdb passed the 5' RACE reads through MiXCR, listing each CDR3 protein once. The sample shows about 170,000 distinct CDR3 sequences, 10% to 15% of them seen only once. Input material: PBMCs or a T cell subset sorted from them (not recorded which). The receptor set was obtained from a man younger than 35 who had mild COVID-19 (a few samples of this study predate the infection). Cell type and time point are not known.

The DNA of the CDR3 is TGTGCCAGCAGCCTAGGACAGGTACACGAGCAGTACTTC. It translates to CASSLGQVHEQYF. The chain combines TRBV11-1 with TRBJ2-7; 7 bases agree with TRBD1. Trimming at V came to 5 bases and at J to 5 bases, leaving 6 bases not matched to a gene. The CDR3 extends over 13 amino acids. Germline V gives CDR1 SGHAT, CDR2 FQDESV (reference sequence).

The CDR3 sequence: CSARDRLEGAGEAFF. The CDR3 DNA follows: TGCAGTGCTAGAGACCGACTTGAGGGGGCTGGTGAAGCTTTCTTT. This rearrangement joins TRBV20-1 to TRBJ1-1; 7 bases are shared with TRBD1. The V gene's germline CDR1 is DFQATT and CDR2 SNEGSKA (reference sequence). V gave up 0 bases and J gave up 7 bases; unmatched junction bases: 11. The CDR3 spans 15 residues.

This clonotype was counted at least ten times. The rearrangement uses TRBV9 and TRBJ2-3; D gene ambiguous. The V end was cut by 0 bases, the J end by 4 bases, with 15 bases between. CDR3 length: 16 amino acids. Germline CDR1 reads SGDLS; CDR2 reads YYNGEE. DNA of the CDR3: TGTGCCAGCAGCGTAGGAGGTGGTCCAAGCTCAGATACGCAGTATTTT. Translation: CASSVGGGPSSDTQYF.

This clonotype appeared a few times. This chain connects TRBV5-1 to TRBJ2-3; TRBD2 matches 7 bases. After removal of 5 bases from V and 6 bases from J, the junction contained 3 bases not matched to a gene. Germline CDR1 and CDR2: SGHRS and YFSETQ. This CDR3 comprises 12 residues. In DNA form, the CDR3 reads TGCGCCAGCAGATGGGGGGGGGATACGCAGTATTTT. Residues: CASRWGGDTQYF.

The chain employs TRBV5-1 and TRBJ2-1; D assignment may be TRBD1 or TRBD2 (7 bases each). Germline V gene lookup returns CDR1 SGHRS and CDR2 YFSETQ. This CDR3 has 14 amino acids. V was trimmed by 3 bases and J by 7 bases, leaving 14 bases between them. The CDR3 DNA follows: TGCGCCAGCAGCTCGGGGGGACAGTGGAATGAGCAGTTCTTC. Translation: CASSSGGQWNEQFF.

The J gene is TRBJ2-2, the V gene TRBV18; D remains ambiguous. Trimming left V 0 bases short and J 1 base short, with 6 bases between. Per the germline V gene, CDR1 is KGHSH and CDR2 is LQKENI. This CDR3 is built from 15 residues. CDR3 in amino acids: CASSPPNGNTGELFF. The DNA for the CDR3 is TGTGCCAGCTCACCACCGAACGGGAACACCGGGGAGCTGTTTTTT.

In its sample, this clonotype was seen a few times. This chain uses TRBV11-2 with TRBJ2-2; D is undetermined. Germline V CDR1 and CDR2: SGHAT, FQNNGV. V shed 5 bases and J shed 0 bases, with 10 bases lying between them. The CDR3 spans 15 residues. The CDR3 loop reads CASSHGPSNTGELFF. The CDR3 nucleotides read TGTGCCAGCAGCCACGGACCGTCGAACACCGGGGAGCTGTTTTTT.

The chain uses TRBV20-1 and TRBJ2-7; the match to TRBD1 covers 7 bases. The germline CDR1 and CDR2 sequences are DFQATT and SNEGSKA (reference sequence). V lost 5 bases to trimming and J lost 3 bases; unmatched junction nucleotides: 4. The CDR3 has 12 amino acids. The CDR3 protein is CSAVGQDYEQYV. The CDR3 coding sequence is TGCAGTGCTGTTGGACAGGACTACGAGCAGTACGTC.

There are many counts of this clonotype. J is TRBJ1-5 and V is TRBV5-1; unclear D gene. Germline V gene sequence: CDR1 SGHRS, CDR2 YFSETQ. V was cut by 3 bases and J by 2 bases, with 6 bases left in between. The CDR3 consists of 13 residues. The CDR3 DNA follows: TGCGCCAGCAGCTCAGACGGCAATCAGCCCCAGCATTTT. It codes for CASSSDGNQPQHF. Complete variable domain (other parts from reference TRBV5-1 and TRBJ1-5): KAGVTQTPRYLIKTRGQQVTLSCSPISGHRSVSWYQQTPGQGLQFLFEYFSETQRNKGNFPGRFSGRQFSNSRSEMNVSTLELGDSALYLCASSSDGNQPQHFGDGTRLSIL.

This clonotype has a count of ten or more. In DNA, the CDR3 is TGTGCCAGCAGTTCTGCCGGCGGCACCGGGGAGCTGTTTTTT. It is translated as CASSSAGGTGELFF. The chain couples TRBV12-3 or TRBV12-4 to TRBJ2-2; D remains ambiguous. This CDR3 spans 14 amino acids. V was trimmed by 4 bases and J by 4 bases, leaving 10 bases between them.

The chain links TRBV9 to TRBJ1-6; 12 nucleotides line up with TRBD1. CDR3 length: 17 amino acids. The germline V gene has CDR1 SGDLS and CDR2 YYNGEE. Trimming at V came to 2 bases and at J to 8 bases, leaving 8 bases not matched to a gene. DNA for the CDR3: TGTGCCAGCAGCGTCGGGACAGGGGGCGCCGGGGATTCACCCCTCCACTTT. Residues: CASSVGTGGAGDSPLHF.

This clonotype occurred a few times. The J gene is TRBJ2-1, the V gene TRBV20-1; D gene ambiguous. CDR1 is DFQATT and CDR2 is SNEGSKA in the germline V gene (reference sequence). The CDR3 covers 12 residues. The V and J ends lost 3 bases and 3 bases respectively, with 6 bases between them. The CDR3 DNA reads as TGCAGTGCTAGGGGCTTCTACAATGAGCAGTTCTTC. It yields the protein CSARGFYNEQFF.

This clonotype was picked up many times. The V and J genes are TRBV29-1 and TRBJ2-4; D not certain. The CDR3 has 17 residues. The germline V gene has CDR1 SQVTM and CDR2 ANQGSEA. V lost 7 bases and J lost 2, with 24 bases in between. CDR3 sequence (DNA): TGCAGCGGCATTCTGCCTCCAGGTGGAATATCCAAAAACATTCAGTACTTC. Protein: CSGILPPGGISKNIQYF.

The table lists this clonotype with a few counts. The CDR3 protein is CASQGQGGQPQHF. CDR3 nucleotides: TGTGCCAGCCAAGGACAGGGGGGACAGCCCCAGCATTTT. The chain joins TRBV4-2 to TRBJ1-5; 10 nucleotides match TRBD1. The CDR3 has 13 amino acids. The germline V gene encodes CDR1 LGHNA and CDR2 YNFKEQ. V was clipped by 8 bases and J by 7 bases; unmatched bases: 5.

This sequence joins TRBV12-3 or TRBV12-4 and TRBJ1-5, with 7 bases that match TRBD1. The CDR3 has 14 residues. V trimming: 6 bases; J trimming: 7 bases; junction bases outside the gene matches: 9. The CDR3 DNA reads as TGTGCCAGCAGGAGAACAGGGGAACGCCAGCCCCAGCATTTT. Its protein product is CASRRTGERQPQHF.

The sample holds a few counts of this clonotype. The chain joins TRBV3-1 to TRBJ1-2, with TRBD1 as a possible D gene (5 bases). V dropped 0 bases and J dropped 4 bases, with 15 bases sitting between them. The CDR3 totals 16 residues. Per germline, CDR1 LGHDT and CDR2 YNNKEL (reference sequence). The CDR3 DNA reads as TGTGCCAGCAGCCAAGATTACGCGTTGGGGGTCTATGGCTACACCTTC. Protein sequence: CASSQDYALGVYGYTF.

This clonotype was counted a few times. The genes are TRBV3-1 and TRBJ1-3, with D unclear. Germline V gene lookup returns CDR1 LGHDT and CDR2 YNNKEL (reference sequence). The CDR3 is made up of 15 amino acids. Trimming took 1 base from V and 2 from J, leaving 9 bases between them. The DNA for the CDR3 is TGTGCCAGCAGCCAAGGGTGGACGACTGGAAACACCATATATTTT. Amino acid sequence: CASSQGWTTGNTIYF.

V usage is TRBV12-3 or TRBV12-4 and J usage is TRBJ2-5; D could derive from TRBD1 or TRBD2 (6 bases each). The CDR3 is made up of 15 amino acids. The V end lost 8 bases, the J end lost 2 bases, and 18 bases lay between the germline ends. The chain's CDR3 is CASSRRWRGQETQYF. Written as DNA, the CDR3 is TGTGCCAGCTCCCGTCGATGGAGGGGGCAAGAGACCCAGTACTTC.

A few counts support this clonotype. This chain uses TRBV20-1 with TRBJ1-5; D is perhaps TRBD1 (5 bases). Deletions cut 2 bases from V and 2 bases from J, with 13 bases between. Germline-derived CDR1 and CDR2 are DFQATT and SNEGSKA (reference sequence). The CDR3 runs to 15 residues. The CDR3 DNA reads as TGCAGTGCTAGATCGAGGGGCGGTCGCAATCAGCCCCAGCATTTT. Its protein product is CSARSRGGRNQPQHF.

The V and J genes are TRBV3-1 and TRBJ2-7; D is uncertain. This CDR3 contains 13 residues. The germline V and J ends were trimmed by 2 bases and 0 bases, with 5 bases remaining between them. The germline V gene encodes CDR1 LGHDT and CDR2 YNNKEL (reference sequence). The CDR3 here is CASSQPPSYEQYF. The CDR3 nucleotides read TGTGCCAGCAGCCAACCGCCCTCCTACGAGCAGTACTTC.

This chain connects TRBV10-2 to TRBJ2-7; TRBD2 matches 11 bases. CDR1 is WSHSY and CDR2 is SAAADI in the germline V gene. There are 13 residues in the CDR3. Trimming at V came to 8 bases and at J to 3 bases, leaving 3 bases not matched to a gene. CDR3 bases: TGCGCCAGCGGAGGACTAGCGGGCTACGAGCAGTACGTC. Protein product: CASGGLAGYEQYV.

The V gene is TRBV10-3, the J gene TRBJ2-6, with TRBD2 identical over 8 bases. The CDR3 is made up of 17 amino acids. The germline V gene encodes CDR1 ENHRY and CDR2 SYGVKD. Trimming cost V 5 bases and J 2 bases; bases outside gene matches: 8. The CDR3 nucleotides read TGTGCCATCAGTCCCTCCGGGGGGGGCCCTGGGGCCAACGTCCTGACTTTC. Translating it yields CAISPSGGGPGANVLTF.

The chain employs TRBV20-1 and TRBJ2-1; D remains ambiguous. The CDR3 totals 14 residues. Germline V gene lookup returns CDR1 DFQATT and CDR2 SNEGSKA (reference sequence). Trimming stripped 3 bases from V and 7 bases from J, with 16 bases between. CDR3 in amino acids: CSARVGPSGNEQFF. For the CDR3, the DNA is TGCAGTGCTAGGGTTGGGCCAAGTGGGAATGAGCAGTTCTTC.

The rearrangement uses TRBV21-1 and TRBJ1-2; whether TRBD1, the table's D call, matches the DNA was not checked. TRBV21-1 is noted as a pseudogene. The CDR3 length is 16 residues. The CDR3 loop is CASSNWDRGDIYGYTF. As DNA, the CDR3 is TGTGCCAGCAGCAATTGGGACAGGGGAGACATTTATGGCTACACCTTC.

This clonotype appeared many times. The V call is TRBV5-1, the J call TRBJ2-5; no clear D gene. Trimming cost V 7 bases and J 3 bases, with 10 bases left between them. CDR1 is SGHRS, CDR2 YFSETQ, per germline. The CDR3 length is 12 residues. Here the CDR3 reads CASPYIEETQYF. In DNA, the CDR3 is TGCGCCAGCCCCTATATTGAAGAGACCCAGTACTTC.